Detailed here is one T cell receptor (beta chain). The source of the sample is a study of identical twins. CDR3 length: 13 amino acids. V was trimmed by 1 base and J by 8 bases, leaving 14 bases between them. Looked up from germline, CDR1 is DFQATT and CDR2 is SNEGSKA (reference sequence). With template switching, a universal primer site was added, and the cDNA carried unique molecular identifiers. TCRdb analysed the 5' RACE reads with MiXCR anew, one entry per CDR3 protein. This table holds about 900,000 distinct CDR3 sequences, 9% to 15% found once. The same data also went into a second study, on yellow fever vaccine responses in identical twins.

This clonotype originated in a woman younger than 30 in good health. The sample taken for sequencing was PBMCs. The chain couples TRBV20-1 to TRBJ1-1, with TRBD1 as a possible D gene (5 bases). The CDR3 bases are TGCAGTGCTAGAGGTGGAGGGGCCACCGAAGCTTTCTTT. This codes for CSARGGGATEAFF.